A selection of T cell receptor beta chains follows, all from one sample in a study of beta chain features in type 1 diabetes. TCRdb's table, derived via immunoSEQ multiplex PCR, lists solely in-frame clones and lacks some. The data show roughly 26,000 clones, 49% seen once. The sequenced sample was stem cell memory CD4+ T cells from blood. All receptors derive from a man between 25 and 39 years old with type 1 diabetes. The CDR3 runs from the conserved cysteine through the conserved F or W. Each record gives: clone size, J gene, D gene, V gene, CDR3 DNA, CDR3 protein. The D gene is left open where the match is weak. For some rows the clone size is stated as once, few or many, or as a class when expanded; others skip it.

abundance: NA
j_gene: TRBJ2-5
d_gene: NA
v_gene: TRBV7-2
CDR3nt: TGTGCCAGCAGCTTAGCAATGGGGGCAGGCCAAGAGACCCAGTACTTC
CDR3aa: CASSLAMGAGQETQYF

abundance: NA
j_gene: TRBJ2-5
d_gene: NA
v_gene: TRBV11-2
CDR3nt: TGTGCCAGCAGCTTAGATTCAATTATCGGGATAGGGGAGACCCAGTACTTC
CDR3aa: CASSLDSIIGIGETQYF

abundance: NA
j_gene: TRBJ2-7
d_gene: NA
v_gene: TRBV7-9
CDR3nt: TGTGCCAGCAGCCGCTCCTGGCGCGGAGCCTACGAGCAGTACTTC
CDR3aa: CASSRSWRGAYEQYF

abundance: few
j_gene: TRBJ1-6
d_gene: TRBD1
v_gene: TRBV7-9
CDR3nt: TGTGCCAGCAGCTCGGGACAGCTAAATTCACCCCTCCACTTT
CDR3aa: CASSSGQLNSPLHF

abundance: NA
j_gene: TRBJ1-2
d_gene: TRBD1
v_gene: TRBV5-4
CDR3nt: TGTGCCAGCAGCTCCCAGACAGGGGGTTATGGCTACACCTTC
CDR3aa: CASSSQTGGYGYTF

abundance: few
j_gene: TRBJ1-2
d_gene: NA
v_gene: TRBV18
CDR3nt: TGTGCCAGCTCACCAGTACAGAACAACTATGGCTACACCTTC
CDR3aa: CASSPVQNNYGYTF

abundance: NA
j_gene: TRBJ2-6
d_gene: NA
v_gene: TRBV27
CDR3nt: TGTGCCAGCAGTTTATTGCGGGGCTCTGGGGCCAACGTCCTGACTTTC
CDR3aa: CASSLLRGSGANVLTF

abundance: NA
j_gene: TRBJ2-3
d_gene: NA
v_gene: TRBV12-5
CDR3nt: TGTGCTAGTGGCTCGGGGGTGAGGGGGCGCACAGATACGCAGTATTTT
CDR3aa: CASGSGVRGRTDTQYF

abundance: NA
j_gene: TRBJ2-4
d_gene: TRBD2
v_gene: TRBV5-1
CDR3nt: TGCGCCAGCAGCTTAATAAGCGGGAGACCCCAAAGTAAGGACAAGGCCAAAAACATTCAGTACTTC
CDR3aa: CASSLISGRPQSKDKAKNIQYF

abundance: NA
j_gene: TRBJ1-5
d_gene: NA
v_gene: TRBV7-9
CDR3nt: TGTGCCAGCAGCTTACAGGTTGATCAGCCCCAGCATTTT
CDR3aa: CASSLQVDQPQHF

abundance: few
j_gene: TRBJ1-1
d_gene: NA
v_gene: TRBV2
CDR3nt: TGTGCCAGCAGTGCAGGGTTCGTCACTGAAGCTTTCTTT
CDR3aa: CASSAGFVTEAFF

abundance: NA
j_gene: TRBJ2-3
d_gene: TRBD1
v_gene: TRBV19
CDR3nt: TGTGCCAGTAGTATGCAGGGGGCGGGCACAGATACGCAGTATTTT
CDR3aa: CASSMQGAGTDTQYF

abundance: NA
j_gene: TRBJ1-5
d_gene: TRBD1
v_gene: TRBV30
CDR3nt: TGTGCCTGGAGTCCCGGGACAGGGGGGTCGGGTCAGCCCCAGCATTTT
CDR3aa: CAWSPGTGGSGQPQHF

abundance: few
j_gene: TRBJ1-2
d_gene: TRBD1
v_gene: TRBV10-3
CDR3nt: TGTGCCATCAGTGGAGGAACGACAGGGTTCAATGGCTACACCTTC
CDR3aa: CAISGGTTGFNGYTF

abundance: NA
j_gene: TRBJ2-5
d_gene: NA
v_gene: TRBV30
CDR3nt: TGTGCCTGGAGTGGGTATGAGCGTACCGGGGCCCAGTACTTC
CDR3aa: CAWSGYERTGAQYF

abundance: few
j_gene: TRBJ1-1
d_gene: NA
v_gene: TRBV5-1
CDR3nt: TGCGCCAGCAGCTTGGTTCAGATGAACACTGAAGCTTTCTTT
CDR3aa: CASSLVQMNTEAFF

abundance: NA
j_gene: TRBJ2-1
d_gene: NA
v_gene: TRBV5-1
CDR3nt: TGCGCCAGCAGCTTTAGCAAGGATGAGCAGTTCTTC
CDR3aa: CASSFSKDEQFF

abundance: NA
j_gene: TRBJ1-5
d_gene: NA
v_gene: TRBV6-5
CDR3nt: TGTGCCAGCAGTTCCACGGGAGGGCCCCAGCATTTT
CDR3aa: CASSSTGGPQHF

abundance: few
j_gene: TRBJ2-7
d_gene: NA
v_gene: TRBV27
CDR3nt: TGTGCCAGCAGTTCCAGGGGTCTCCCTACCTACGAGCAGTACTTC
CDR3aa: CASSSRGLPTYEQYF

abundance: NA
j_gene: TRBJ1-2
d_gene: NA
v_gene: TRBV5-4
CDR3nt: TGTGCCAGCAGCTTGGATGGGAGCTATGGCTACACCTTC
CDR3aa: CASSLDGSYGYTF

abundance: NA
j_gene: TRBJ2-4
d_gene: NA
v_gene: TRBV6-1
CDR3nt: TGTGCCAGCAGTTTATCGGCATCGGGGATTCAGTACTTC
CDR3aa: CASSLSASGIQYF

abundance: NA
j_gene: TRBJ2-5
d_gene: TRBD2
v_gene: TRBV7-2
CDR3nt: TGTGCCAGCAGCCCGGGGGGGGCGAGACAAGAGACCCAGTACTTC
CDR3aa: CASSPGGARQETQYF

abundance: NA
j_gene: TRBJ2-1
d_gene: NA
v_gene: TRBV5-4
CDR3nt: TGTGCCAGCAGCCCCCCTGTGGTAGCGGTCAATGAGCAGTTCTTC
CDR3aa: CASSPPVVAVNEQFF

abundance: few
j_gene: TRBJ2-5
d_gene: NA
v_gene: TRBV18
CDR3nt: TGTGCCAGCTCACGGAACAGGCAAGAGACCCAGTACTTC
CDR3aa: CASSRNRQETQYF

abundance: NA
j_gene: TRBJ1-5
d_gene: NA
v_gene: TRBV27
CDR3nt: TGTGCCAGCAGTTTCCTAACACAGGGATCTCAGCCCCAGCATTTT
CDR3aa: CASSFLTQGSQPQHF

abundance: NA
j_gene: TRBJ2-3
d_gene: TRBD2
v_gene: TRBV25-1
CDR3nt: TGTGCCAGCAGTAGCGGGAGAGGGGGGGCCACAGATACGCAGTATTTT
CDR3aa: CASSSGRGGATDTQYF

abundance: NA
j_gene: TRBJ1-2
d_gene: TRBD1
v_gene: TRBV5-6
CDR3nt: TGTGCCAGCAGGGGACAGGCCCTACTCTATGGCTACACCTTC
CDR3aa: CASRGQALLYGYTF

abundance: NA
j_gene: TRBJ1-2
d_gene: NA
v_gene: TRBV29-1
CDR3nt: TGCAGCGTTGACGCCCGGGTGGGGGCCTCCACCTTC
CDR3aa: CSVDARVGASTF

abundance: NA
j_gene: TRBJ1-4
d_gene: NA
v_gene: TRBV11-2
CDR3nt: TGTGCCAGCAGCCTCCTAGGTGAAAAACTGTTTTTT
CDR3aa: CASSLLGEKLFF

abundance: few
j_gene: TRBJ1-1
d_gene: TRBD1
v_gene: TRBV28
CDR3nt: TGTGCCAGCAGTCCGTGGACAGGGGGCAACACTGAAGCTTTCTTT
CDR3aa: CASSPWTGGNTEAFF

abundance: NA
j_gene: TRBJ2-3
d_gene: TRBD2
v_gene: TRBV2
CDR3nt: TGTGCCAGCAGCGCCTGGGGGGGTAGCACAGATACGCAGTATTTT
CDR3aa: CASSAWGGSTDTQYF

abundance: NA
j_gene: TRBJ1-6
d_gene: NA
v_gene: TRBV19
CDR3nt: TGTGCCAGTAGTATGCGTAATTCACCCCTCCACTTT
CDR3aa: CASSMRNSPLHF

abundance: NA
j_gene: TRBJ2-2
d_gene: TRBD1
v_gene: TRBV2
CDR3nt: TGTGCCAGCACCGCTACGACAGGGGCCATCACCGGGGAGCTGTTTTTT
CDR3aa: CASTATTGAITGELFF

abundance: NA
j_gene: TRBJ1-5
d_gene: NA
v_gene: TRBV19
CDR3nt: TGTGCCAGTACCCAAGGGAGAGATTTGGCAGGTCAGCCCCAGCATTTT
CDR3aa: CASTQGRDLAGQPQHF

abundance: few
j_gene: TRBJ2-1
d_gene: TRBD2
v_gene: TRBV6-1
CDR3nt: TGTGCCAGCAGTTCCATGACTAGCAACAATGAGCAGTTCTTC
CDR3aa: CASSSMTSNNEQFF

abundance: NA
j_gene: TRBJ1-1
d_gene: NA
v_gene: TRBV5-1
CDR3nt: TGCGCCAGCAGCCCCCGGGGGGCCAACACTGAAGCTTTCTTT
CDR3aa: CASSPRGANTEAFF

abundance: NA
j_gene: TRBJ1-2
d_gene: NA
v_gene: TRBV6-6
CDR3nt: TGTGCCAGCAGTTACGGGGGCGGCGACTATGGCTACACCTTC
CDR3aa: CASSYGGGDYGYTF

abundance: few
j_gene: TRBJ2-7
d_gene: TRBD1
v_gene: TRBV9
CDR3nt: TGTGCCAGCAGCGAGGGGACAGGAACCCTCTACGAGCAGTACTTC
CDR3aa: CASSEGTGTLYEQYF

abundance: few
j_gene: TRBJ2-1
d_gene: TRBD2
v_gene: TRBV5-1
CDR3nt: TGCGCCAGCTCCGCTCTAGCGGGAGTAAACAATGAGCAGTTCTTC
CDR3aa: CASSALAGVNNEQFF

abundance: NA
j_gene: TRBJ1-6
d_gene: NA
v_gene: TRBV6-1
CDR3nt: TGTGCCAGCAGTGGAGGGACAAACTATAATTCACCCCTCCACTTT
CDR3aa: CASSGGTNYNSPLHF

abundance: few
j_gene: TRBJ1-1
d_gene: TRBD1
v_gene: TRBV28
CDR3nt: TGTGCCAGTCAAGGGACAGACGGTGAAGCTTTCTTT
CDR3aa: CASQGTDGEAFF

abundance: NA
j_gene: TRBJ2-3
d_gene: NA
v_gene: TRBV7-8
CDR3nt: TGTGCCAGCAGCTTAAGGGGTTTTTACACAGATACGCAGTATTTT
CDR3aa: CASSLRGFYTDTQYF

abundance: few
j_gene: TRBJ2-7
d_gene: TRBD1
v_gene: TRBV7-2
CDR3nt: TGTGCCAGCAGCCCCCTTGGGACAGGAAGCTCCTACGAGCAGTACTTC
CDR3aa: CASSPLGTGSSYEQYF

abundance: NA
j_gene: TRBJ2-3
d_gene: TRBD1
v_gene: TRBV9
CDR3nt: TGTGCCAGCAGCGCCCTCCCAGGGGGTTTCAGAGATACGCAGTATTTT
CDR3aa: CASSALPGGFRDTQYF

abundance: few
j_gene: TRBJ2-1
d_gene: TRBD1
v_gene: TRBV6-6
CDR3nt: TGTGCCAGCGGAGTCATCGGGACAGGGGACTCGAATGAGCAGTTCTTC
CDR3aa: CASGVIGTGDSNEQFF

abundance: NA
j_gene: TRBJ2-3
d_gene: TRBD2
v_gene: TRBV25-1
CDR3nt: TGTGCCAGCCGGCCTAGCGGGGTAGATACGCAGTATTTT
CDR3aa: CASRPSGVDTQYF